This TCR beta chain is drawn from a study of CD8+ T cells in alopecia areata. About the study: Administration of oral tofacitinib to treated patients was at 5 to 10 mg twice daily. Study outcomes and limitations: Mice showed TCR sharing more clearly than patients did, possibly owing to HLA. Clonality in lesional scalp, especially alopecia totalis/universalis, exceeded that of normal scalp.

Noted treatment: oral pan-JAK inhibitor, 5-10 mg twice daily. PBMCs served as the source from which CD4+ and CD8+ T cells were sorted. About this clone itself: Its antigen is unknown.

With 4 bases clipped from V and 2 bases from J, the junction kept 5 bases outside the gene matches. Germline V gene lookup returns CDR1 SGHRS and CDR2 YFSETQ. The CDR3 length is 15 residues. Sequencing relied on a cDNA template that was reverse transcribed from extracted RNA. The repertoire was sequenced with immunoSEQ multiplex PCR; TCRdb's copy has only in-frame clones and lacks some. In the table there are some 100,000 clones, roughly 40% of which are singletons. The TCR sequence derives from a human donor with alopecia areata. Source: CD8+ T cells sorted from blood, taken at week 24, from a patient treated with tofacitinib. The chain joins TRBV5-1 to TRBJ2-1, with 8 positions matching TRBD1. The DNA of the CDR3 is TGCGCCAGCAGCCACGACAGGGGAGCCTACAATGAGCAGTTCTTC. It codes for CASSHDRGAYNEQFF.